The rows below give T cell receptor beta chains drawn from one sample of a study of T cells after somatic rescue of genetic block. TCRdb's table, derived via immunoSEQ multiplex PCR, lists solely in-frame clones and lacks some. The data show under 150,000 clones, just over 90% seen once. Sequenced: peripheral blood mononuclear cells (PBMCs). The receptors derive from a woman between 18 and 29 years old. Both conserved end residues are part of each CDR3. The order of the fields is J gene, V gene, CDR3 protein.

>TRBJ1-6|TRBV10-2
CASSAEGANSPLHF
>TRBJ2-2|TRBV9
CASSVQSGGLNTGELFF
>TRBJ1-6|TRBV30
CAWSVGGLNSPLHF
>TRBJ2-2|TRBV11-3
CASSQAVNTGELFF
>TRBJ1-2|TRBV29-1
CSALPGTANYGYTF
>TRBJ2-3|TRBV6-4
CASSFDSTDTQYF
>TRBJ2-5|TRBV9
CASSASTGAEETQYF
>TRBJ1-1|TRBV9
CASSARQGMDTEAFF
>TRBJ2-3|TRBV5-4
CASSSGLAGGRGTDTQYF
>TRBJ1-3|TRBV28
CASSSPSGLVRSGNTIYF
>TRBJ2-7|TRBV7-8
CASSLVAGSGDYEQYF
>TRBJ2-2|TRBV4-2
CASSQGLAGGANTGELFF
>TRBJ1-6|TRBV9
CASSVGGVAYNSPLHF
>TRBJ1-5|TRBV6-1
CASSRGQGSNQPQHF
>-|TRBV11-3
CASSPTGFYEQYF
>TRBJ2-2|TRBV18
CASSRTGGDTGELFF
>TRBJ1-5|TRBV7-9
CASSSTAWGSNQPQHF
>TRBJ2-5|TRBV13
CASSPRGGMETQYF
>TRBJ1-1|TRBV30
CAWSGDKPTEAFF
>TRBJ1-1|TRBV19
CASSSPFRGSWNTEAFF
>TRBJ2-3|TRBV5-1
CASSLAASGSDTQYF
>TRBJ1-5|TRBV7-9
CASSFWGQGNQPQHF
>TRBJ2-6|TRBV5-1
CASSSSKTGISGANVLTF
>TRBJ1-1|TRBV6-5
CASSYRDSYTEAFF
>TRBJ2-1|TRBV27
CASSAGQVAYNEQFF
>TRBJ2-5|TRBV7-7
CASSSQRGGEETQYF
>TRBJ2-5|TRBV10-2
CASAEGRGVQETQYF
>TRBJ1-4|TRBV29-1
CSVPRGGELFF
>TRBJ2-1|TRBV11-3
CASQAYNEQFF
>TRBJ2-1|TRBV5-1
CASSLEVPGQVLGFF
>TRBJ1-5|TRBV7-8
CASSLGRQPQHF
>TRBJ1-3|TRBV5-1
CASSLAGNPASTFRGSGNTIYF
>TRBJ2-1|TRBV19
CASSKSGPSNEQFF
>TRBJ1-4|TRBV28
CASTGSGANYATNEKLFF
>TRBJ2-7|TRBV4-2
CASSPLGDSLYEQYF
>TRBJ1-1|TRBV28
CASRLLGTGGPTAFF
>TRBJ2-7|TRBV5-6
CASSDHSYEQYF
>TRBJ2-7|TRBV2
CASSDRLGQGYEQYF
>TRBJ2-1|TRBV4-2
CASSQGIQGYEQFF
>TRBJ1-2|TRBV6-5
CASSFWPGGGYTF
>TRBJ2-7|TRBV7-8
CASSPGTSGGFSEQYF
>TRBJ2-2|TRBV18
CASSPTRNTGELFF
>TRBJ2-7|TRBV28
CASSLPGALGYEQYF
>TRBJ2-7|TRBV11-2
CASSSPRQGSYEQYF
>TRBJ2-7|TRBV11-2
CASSFVTGLSYEQYF
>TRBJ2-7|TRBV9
CASSARSTGPSSYEQYF
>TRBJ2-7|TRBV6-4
CASSEQIGYEQYF
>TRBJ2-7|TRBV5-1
CASSSGTGVSYEQYF